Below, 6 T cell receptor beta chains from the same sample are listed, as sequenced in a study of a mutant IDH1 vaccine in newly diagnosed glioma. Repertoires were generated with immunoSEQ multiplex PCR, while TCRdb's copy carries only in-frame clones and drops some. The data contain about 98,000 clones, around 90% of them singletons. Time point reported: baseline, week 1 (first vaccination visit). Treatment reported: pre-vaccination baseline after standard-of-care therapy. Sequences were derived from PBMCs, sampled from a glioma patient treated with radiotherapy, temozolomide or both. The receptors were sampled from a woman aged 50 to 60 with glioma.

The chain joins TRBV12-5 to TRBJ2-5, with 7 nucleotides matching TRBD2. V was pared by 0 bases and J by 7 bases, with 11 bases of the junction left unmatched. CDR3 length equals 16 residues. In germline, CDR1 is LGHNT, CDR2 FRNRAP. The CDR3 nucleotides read TGTGCTAGTGGTTTGGTACTGGGGGGGATTCTTGCGACCCAGTACTTC. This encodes CASGLVLGGILATQYF. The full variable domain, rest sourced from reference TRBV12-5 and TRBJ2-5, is DARVTQTPRHKVTEMGQEVTMRCQPILGHNTVFWYRQTMMQGLELLAYFRNRAPLDDSGMPKDRFSAEMPDATLATLKIQPSEPRDSAVYFCASGLVLGGILATQYFGPGTRLLVL.

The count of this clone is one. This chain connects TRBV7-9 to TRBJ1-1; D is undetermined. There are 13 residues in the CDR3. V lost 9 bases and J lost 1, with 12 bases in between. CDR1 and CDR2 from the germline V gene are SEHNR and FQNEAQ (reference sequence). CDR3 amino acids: CASTLGENTEAFF. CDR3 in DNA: TGTGCCAGTACACTCGGGGAGAACACTGAAGCTTTCTTT.

This CDR3 is CASSWRGQGGSQPQHF. In DNA, the CDR3 is TGTGCCAGCAGTTGGCGCGGACAGGGAGGGAGTCAGCCCCAGCATTTT. This sequence joins TRBV28 and TRBJ1-5; TRBD1 matches at 8 bases. The trim removed 4 bases at V and 6 bases at J, leaving 11 bases unmatched. The germline V gene has CDR1 MDHEN and CDR2 SYDVKM. The CDR3 totals 16 residues.

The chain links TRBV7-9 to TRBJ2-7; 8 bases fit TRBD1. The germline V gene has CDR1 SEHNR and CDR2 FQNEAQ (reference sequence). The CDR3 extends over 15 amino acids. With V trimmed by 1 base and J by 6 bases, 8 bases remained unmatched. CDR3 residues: CASSLDGTGLFEQYF. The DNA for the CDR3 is TGTGCCAGCAGCTTAGACGGGACAGGACTATTCGAGCAGTACTTC. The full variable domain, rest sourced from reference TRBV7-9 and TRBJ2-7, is DTGVSQNPRHKITKRGQNVTFRCDPISEHNRLYWYRQTLGQGPEFLTYFQNEAQLEKSRLLSDRFSAERPKGSFSTLEIQRTEQGDSAMYLCASSLDGTGLFEQYFGPGTRLTVT.

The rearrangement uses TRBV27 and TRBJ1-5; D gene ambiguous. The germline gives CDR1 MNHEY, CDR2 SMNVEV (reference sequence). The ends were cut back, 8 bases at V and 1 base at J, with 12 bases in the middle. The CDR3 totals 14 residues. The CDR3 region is CASSWTGSNQPQHF. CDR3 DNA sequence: TGTGCCAGCTCCTGGACGGGGAGCAATCAGCCCCAGCATTTT.

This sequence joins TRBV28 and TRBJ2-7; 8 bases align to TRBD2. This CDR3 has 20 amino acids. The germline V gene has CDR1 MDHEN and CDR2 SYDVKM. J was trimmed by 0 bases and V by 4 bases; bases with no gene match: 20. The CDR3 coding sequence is TGTGCCAGCAGTTCACAATGGGGGGAACTGGTACGGGAGGGCTCCTACGAGCAGTACTTC. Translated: CASSSQWGELVREGSYEQYF.